The source of this T cell receptor (beta chain) is a study of regulatory T cells in long-lasting Graves disease. Through Arm-PCR of CDR3 regions and iRepertoire HTBI primers, TCR beta libraries were built. TCRdb re-derived calls from the multiplex PCR reads in MiXCR, one entry per CDR3 protein. The data show 300,000 to 400,000 distinct CDR3 sequences, 15% seen once. The ends lost 3 bases at V and 8 bases at J; junction bases unmatched: 11. The germline V gene encodes CDR1 LNHDA and CDR2 SQIVND (reference sequence). The CDR3 spans 17 residues. Indicated time point: newly diagnosed GD, antithyroid drugs for less than 3 months. Generation of the TCR library employed RNA extracted from PBMCs.

The sample was peripheral blood mononuclear cells (PBMCs), taken at new diagnosis, from a patient treated with antithyroid drugs. This sequence originates from a female donor with Graves disease. The rearrangement links TRBV19 to TRBJ2-2; 11 bases are a match to TRBD2. For the CDR3, the DNA is TGTGCCAGTAGTATGAAACTAGCGGGAGTCCTTCGAGGGGAGCTGTTTTTT. Its translation: CASSMKLAGVLRGELFF. Drawing the rest from reference TRBV19 and TRBJ2-2, the complete variable domain is DGGITQSPKYLFRKEGQNVTLSCEQNLNHDAMYWYRQDPGQGLRLIYYSQIVNDFQKGDIAEGYSVSREKKESFPLTVTSAQKNPTAFYLCASSMKLAGVLRGELFFGEGSRLTVL.